This T cell receptor (beta chain) was retrieved from a study of blood T cell repertoires in COVID-19. The table came from immunoSEQ multiplex PCR; TCRdb's copy has only in-frame clones and leaves some out. The table lists a few hundred thousand clones, about nine tenths of them singletons, with around 7% in the top ten. Germline CDR1 SEHNR, CDR2 FQNEAQ (reference sequence). Unmatched junction bases numbered 4, after V lost 4 bases and J lost 8 bases. The CDR3 spans 14 residues. The clonotype comes from a man aged 25-40 years in a cohort exposed to, infected with or recovered from COVID-19 (not recorded which). Specimen: PBMCs or T cells enriched from blood (not recorded which). The chain links TRBV7-9 to TRBJ2-4, with 11 bases matching TRBD2. The CDR3 loop is CASSSLAGDDIQYF. The CDR3 nucleotides read TGTGCCAGCAGCTCACTAGCGGGAGACGACATTCAGTACTTC.